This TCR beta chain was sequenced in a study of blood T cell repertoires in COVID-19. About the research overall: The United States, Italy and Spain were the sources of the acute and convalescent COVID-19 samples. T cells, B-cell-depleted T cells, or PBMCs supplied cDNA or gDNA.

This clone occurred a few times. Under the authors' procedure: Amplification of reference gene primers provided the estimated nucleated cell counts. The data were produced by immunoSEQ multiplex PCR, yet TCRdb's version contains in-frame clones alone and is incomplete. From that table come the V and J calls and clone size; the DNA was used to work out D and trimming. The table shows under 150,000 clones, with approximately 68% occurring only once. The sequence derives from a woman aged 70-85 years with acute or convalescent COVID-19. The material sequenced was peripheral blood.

CDR3 sequence (DNA): TGTGCCAGCAGCCTTCAGGGTGATCTTGGGTGGGCTTCGGAGACCCAGTACTTC. Translating gives CASSLQGDLGWASETQYF. This chain joins TRBV11-2 and TRBJ2-5; TRBD1 is a possible D gene (5 bases). Looked up from germline, CDR1 is SGHAT and CDR2 is FQNNGV. V shed 5 bases and J shed 5 bases, with 27 bases lying between them. This CDR3 has 18 residues.